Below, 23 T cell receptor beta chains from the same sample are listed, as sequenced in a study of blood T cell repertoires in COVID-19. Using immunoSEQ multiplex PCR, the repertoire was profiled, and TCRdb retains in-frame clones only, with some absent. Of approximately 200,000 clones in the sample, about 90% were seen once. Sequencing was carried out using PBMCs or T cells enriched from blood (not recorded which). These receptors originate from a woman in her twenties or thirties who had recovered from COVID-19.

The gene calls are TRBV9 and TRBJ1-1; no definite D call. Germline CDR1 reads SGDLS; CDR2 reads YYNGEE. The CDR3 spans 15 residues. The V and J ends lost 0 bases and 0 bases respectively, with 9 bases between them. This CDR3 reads CASSVEARVNTEAFF. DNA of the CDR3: TGTGCCAGCAGCGTAGAGGCCCGGGTGAACACTGAAGCTTTCTTT. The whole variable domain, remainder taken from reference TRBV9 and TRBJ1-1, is DSGVTQTPKHLITATGQRVTLRCSPRSGDLSVYWYQQSLDQGLQFLIQYYNGEERAKGNILERFSAQQFPDLHSELNLSSLELGDSALYFCASSVEARVNTEAFFGQGTRLTVV.

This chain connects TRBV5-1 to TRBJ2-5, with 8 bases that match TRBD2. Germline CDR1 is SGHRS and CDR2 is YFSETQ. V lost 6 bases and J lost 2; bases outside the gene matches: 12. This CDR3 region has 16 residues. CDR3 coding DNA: TGCGCCAGCAAGTTGTCTCTAGCGGGTCTACAAGAGACCCAGTACTTC. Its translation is CASKLSLAGLQETQYF.

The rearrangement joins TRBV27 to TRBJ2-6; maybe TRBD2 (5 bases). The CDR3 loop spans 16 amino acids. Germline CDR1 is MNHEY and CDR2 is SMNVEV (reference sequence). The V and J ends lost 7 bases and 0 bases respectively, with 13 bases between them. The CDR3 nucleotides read TGTGCCAGCACCAATACAGAGGGCTCTGGGGCCAACGTCCTGACTTTC. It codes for CASTNTEGSGANVLTF.

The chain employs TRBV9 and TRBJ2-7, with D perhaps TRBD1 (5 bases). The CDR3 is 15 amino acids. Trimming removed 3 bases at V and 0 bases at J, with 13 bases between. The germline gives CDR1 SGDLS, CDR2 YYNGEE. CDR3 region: CASSEGSGFSYEQYF. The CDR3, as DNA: TGTGCCAGCAGCGAGGGGTCCGGATTCTCCTACGAGCAGTACTTC.

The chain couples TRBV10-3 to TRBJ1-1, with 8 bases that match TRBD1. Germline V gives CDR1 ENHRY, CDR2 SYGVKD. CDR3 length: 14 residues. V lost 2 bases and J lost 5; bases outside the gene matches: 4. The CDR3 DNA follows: TGTGCCATCAGTGAGACAACAGGGGGAACTGAAGCTTTCTTT. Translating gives CAISETTGGTEAFF.

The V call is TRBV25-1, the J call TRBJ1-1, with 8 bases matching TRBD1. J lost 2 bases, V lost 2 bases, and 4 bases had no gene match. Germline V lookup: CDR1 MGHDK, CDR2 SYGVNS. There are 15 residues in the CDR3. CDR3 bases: TGTGCCAGCAGTGAAGTAGGACAGGGAAACACTGAAGCTTTCTTT. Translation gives CASSEVGQGNTEAFF.

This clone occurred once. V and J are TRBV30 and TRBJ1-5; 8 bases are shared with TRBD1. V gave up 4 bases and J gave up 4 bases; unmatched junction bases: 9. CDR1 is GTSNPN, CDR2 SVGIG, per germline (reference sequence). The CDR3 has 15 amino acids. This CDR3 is CAWTSGQGSNQPQHF. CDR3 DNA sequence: TGTGCCTGGACGTCTGGACAGGGCTCTAATCAGCCCCAGCATTTT.

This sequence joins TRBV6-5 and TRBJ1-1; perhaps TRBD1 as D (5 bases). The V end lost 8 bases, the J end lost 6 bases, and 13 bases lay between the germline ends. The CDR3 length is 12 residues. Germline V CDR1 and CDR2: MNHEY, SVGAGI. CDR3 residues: CASGRTWAEAFF. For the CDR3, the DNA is TGTGCCAGCGGAAGGACATGGGCTGAAGCTTTCTTT.

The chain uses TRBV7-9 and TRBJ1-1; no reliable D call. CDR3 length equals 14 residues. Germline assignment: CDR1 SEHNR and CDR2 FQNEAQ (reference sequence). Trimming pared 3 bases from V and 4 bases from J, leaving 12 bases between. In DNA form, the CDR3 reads TGTGCCAGCAGCTTGTTGGAGGGAGGCACTGAAGCTTTCTTT. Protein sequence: CASSLLEGGTEAFF.

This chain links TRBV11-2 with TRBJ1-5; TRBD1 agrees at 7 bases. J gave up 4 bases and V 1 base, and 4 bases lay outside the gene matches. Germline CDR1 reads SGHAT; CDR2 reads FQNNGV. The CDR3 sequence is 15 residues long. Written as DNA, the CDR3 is TGTGCCAGCAGCTTAGCTGGGACAGCGAATCAGCCCCAGCATTTT. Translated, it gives CASSLAGTANQPQHF.

The CDR3 here is CAWSVNAGNYGYTF. The CDR3 nucleotides are TGTGCCTGGAGTGTTAACGCAGGGAACTATGGCTACACCTTC. The chain recombines TRBV30 with TRBJ1-2; TRBD1 is a possible D gene (5 bases). Germline V lookup: CDR1 GTSNPN, CDR2 SVGIG (reference sequence). The CDR3 is made up of 14 amino acids. V lost 0 bases, J lost 2 bases, and 10 bases lay in between.

For the CDR3, the DNA is TGCAGCGGCATGGGAGCAGGAATGGTGCAGTACTTC. It specifies CSGMGAGMVQYF. The chain uses TRBV29-1 and TRBJ2-7, with D maybe TRBD2 (5 bases). Germline CDR1 and CDR2: SQVTM and ANQGSEA. This CDR3 has 12 amino acids. With 7 bases removed from V and 9 bases from J, the gap between germline ends came to 19 bases.

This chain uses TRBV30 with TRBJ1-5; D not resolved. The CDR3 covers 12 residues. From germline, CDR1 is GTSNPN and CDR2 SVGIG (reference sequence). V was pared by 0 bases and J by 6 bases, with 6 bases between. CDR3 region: CAWSVTGQPQHF. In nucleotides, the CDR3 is TGTGCCTGGAGTGTAACCGGTCAGCCCCAGCATTTT.

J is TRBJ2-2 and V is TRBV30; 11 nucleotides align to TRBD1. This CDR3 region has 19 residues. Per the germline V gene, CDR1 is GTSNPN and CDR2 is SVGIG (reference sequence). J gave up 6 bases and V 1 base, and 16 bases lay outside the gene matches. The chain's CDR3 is CAWSGGQGETGGSPGELFF. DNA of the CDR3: TGTGCCTGGAGTGGGGGACAGGGGGAAACTGGGGGAAGTCCCGGGGAGCTGTTTTTT.

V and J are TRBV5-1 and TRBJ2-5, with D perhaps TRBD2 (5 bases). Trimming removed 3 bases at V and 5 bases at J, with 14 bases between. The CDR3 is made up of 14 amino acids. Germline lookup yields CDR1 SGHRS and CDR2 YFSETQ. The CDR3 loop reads CASSSLGAGETQYF. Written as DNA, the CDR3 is TGCGCCAGCAGCTCCCTGGGAGCCGGGGAGACCCAGTACTTC. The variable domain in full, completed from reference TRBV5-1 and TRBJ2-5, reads KAGVTQTPRYLIKTRGQQVTLSCSPISGHRSVSWYQQTPGQGLQFLFEYFSETQRNKGNFPGRFSGRQFSNSRSEMNVSTLELGDSALYLCASSSLGAGETQYFGPGTRLLVL.

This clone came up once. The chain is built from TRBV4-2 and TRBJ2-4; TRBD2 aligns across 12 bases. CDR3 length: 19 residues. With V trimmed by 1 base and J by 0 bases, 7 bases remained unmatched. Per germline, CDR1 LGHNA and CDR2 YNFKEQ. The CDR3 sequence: CASSQVSASGGAAKNIQYF. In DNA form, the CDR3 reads TGTGCCAGCAGCCAAGTGTCGGCTAGCGGGGGGGCAGCCAAAAACATTCAGTACTTC.

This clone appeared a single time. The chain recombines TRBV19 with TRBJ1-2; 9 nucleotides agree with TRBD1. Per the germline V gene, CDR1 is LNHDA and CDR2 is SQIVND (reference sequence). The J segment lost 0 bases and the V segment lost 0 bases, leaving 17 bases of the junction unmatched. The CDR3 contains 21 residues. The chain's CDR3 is CASSIDSGVPGTGFSNYGYTF. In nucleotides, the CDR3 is TGTGCCAGTAGTATAGATTCGGGGGTTCCCGGGACAGGGTTCTCTAACTATGGCTACACCTTC. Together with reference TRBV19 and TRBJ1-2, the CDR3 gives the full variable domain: DGGITQSPKYLFRKEGQNVTLSCEQNLNHDAMYWYRQDPGQGLRLIYYSQIVNDFQKGDIAEGYSVSREKKESFPLTVTSAQKNPTAFYLCASSIDSGVPGTGFSNYGYTFGSGTRLTVV.

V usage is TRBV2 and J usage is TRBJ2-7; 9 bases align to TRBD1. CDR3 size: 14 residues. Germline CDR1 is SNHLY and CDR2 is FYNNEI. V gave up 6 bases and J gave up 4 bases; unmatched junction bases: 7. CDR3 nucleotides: TGTGCCAGCAGCATGGACAGGGGCGGTTACGAGCAGTACTTC. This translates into CASSMDRGGYEQYF.

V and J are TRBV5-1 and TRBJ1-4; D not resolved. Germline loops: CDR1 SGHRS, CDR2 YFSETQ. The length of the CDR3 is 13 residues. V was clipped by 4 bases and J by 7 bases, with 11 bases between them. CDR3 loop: CASSPDASEKLFF. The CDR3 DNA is TGCGCCAGCAGCCCGGATGCTAGTGAAAAACTGTTTTTT.

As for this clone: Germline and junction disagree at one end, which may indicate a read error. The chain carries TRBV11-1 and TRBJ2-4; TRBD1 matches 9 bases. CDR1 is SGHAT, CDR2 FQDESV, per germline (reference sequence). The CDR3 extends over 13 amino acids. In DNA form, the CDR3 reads TGTGCCAGCAGCTTAAACAGGGGGCCGAACGTCGTCTTC. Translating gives CASSLNRGPNVVF.

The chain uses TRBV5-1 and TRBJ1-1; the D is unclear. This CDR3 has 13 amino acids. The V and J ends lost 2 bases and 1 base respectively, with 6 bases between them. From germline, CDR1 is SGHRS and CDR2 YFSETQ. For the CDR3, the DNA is TGCGCCAGCAGCTTTTCAGGGAACACTGAAGCTTTCTTT. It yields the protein CASSFSGNTEAFF.

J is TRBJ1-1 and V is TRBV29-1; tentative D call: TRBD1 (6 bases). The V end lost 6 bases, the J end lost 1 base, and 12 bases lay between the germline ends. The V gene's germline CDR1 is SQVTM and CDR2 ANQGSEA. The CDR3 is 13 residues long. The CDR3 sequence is CSVETGENTEAFF. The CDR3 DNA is TGCAGCGTCGAGACAGGAGAGAACACTGAAGCTTTCTTT.

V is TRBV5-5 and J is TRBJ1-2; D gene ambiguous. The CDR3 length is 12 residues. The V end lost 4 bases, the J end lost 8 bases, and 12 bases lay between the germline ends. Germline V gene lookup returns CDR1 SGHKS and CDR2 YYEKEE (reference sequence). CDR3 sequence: CASSLDPRGYTF. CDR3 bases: TGTGCCAGCAGCCTCGACCCGAGGGGCTACACCTTC.